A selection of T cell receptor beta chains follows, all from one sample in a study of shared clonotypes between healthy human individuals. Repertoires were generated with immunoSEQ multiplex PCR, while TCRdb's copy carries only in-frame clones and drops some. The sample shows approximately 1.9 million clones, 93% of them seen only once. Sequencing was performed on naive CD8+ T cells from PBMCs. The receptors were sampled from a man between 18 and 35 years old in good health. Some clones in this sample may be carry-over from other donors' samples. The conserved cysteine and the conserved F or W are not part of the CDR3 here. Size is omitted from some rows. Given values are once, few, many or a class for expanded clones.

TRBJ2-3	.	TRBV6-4	ASRLRGESLLWTDTQY
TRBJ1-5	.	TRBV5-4	ASSLVRGSSNQPQH
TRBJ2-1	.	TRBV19	ASSIVAAGGLSYNEQF
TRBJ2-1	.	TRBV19	ASSIGGNEQF
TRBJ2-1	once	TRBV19	ASSKGRGRTNNEQF
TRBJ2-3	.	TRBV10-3	AISPGLAGAQSTDTQY
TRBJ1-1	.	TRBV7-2	ASSLDSNTEAF
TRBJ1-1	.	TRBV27	ASSLLGVGMNTEAF
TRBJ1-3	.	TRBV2	AREVVNTIY
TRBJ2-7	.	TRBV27	ASSLTAMVTYEQY
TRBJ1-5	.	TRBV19	ASRPTGNQPQH
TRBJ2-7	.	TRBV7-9	ASSLDRDEQY
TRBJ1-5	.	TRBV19	ASSIGWQAGVIGNQPQH
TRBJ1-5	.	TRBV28	ASSLRFGEGRYQPQH
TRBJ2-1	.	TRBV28	ASSFKASGGYNEQF
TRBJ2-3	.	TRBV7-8	ASSLRASGLPGDTQY
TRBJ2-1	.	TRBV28	ASRQGGFGNEQF
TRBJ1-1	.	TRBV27	ASSSTGVTEAF
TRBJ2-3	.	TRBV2	ASTGRGADTQY
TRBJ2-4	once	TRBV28	ASSLVRAPGNIQY
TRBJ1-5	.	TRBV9	ASSVGASNQPQH
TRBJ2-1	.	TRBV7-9	ASSLRYVNEGEQF
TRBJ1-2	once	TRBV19	ASTGGFGYGYT
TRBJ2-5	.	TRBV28	ASSFLTGQETQY
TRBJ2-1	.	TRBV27	ASRTSGAYNEQF
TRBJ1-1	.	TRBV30	AWSVGTGNTEAF
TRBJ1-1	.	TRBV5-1	ASNPGRIPTEAF
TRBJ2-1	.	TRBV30	AWSGLSQGVWVEQF
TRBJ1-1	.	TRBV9	ASSEDRTANTEAF
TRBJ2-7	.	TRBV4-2	ASSREGEVGSYEQY
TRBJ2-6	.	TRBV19	ASSDQVAGANVLT
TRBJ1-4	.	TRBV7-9	ASSLSPDEKLF
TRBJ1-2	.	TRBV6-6	ASSYSGGASYT
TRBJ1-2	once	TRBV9	ASSPVFHALPGYT
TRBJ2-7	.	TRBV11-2	ATLAGVGYEQY
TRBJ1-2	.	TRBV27	ASSFSGGAYGYT
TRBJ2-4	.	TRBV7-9	ASSSRDRGNIQY
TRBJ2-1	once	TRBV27	ASSPGTRPVEQF
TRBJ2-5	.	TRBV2	ASSARDRGQETQY
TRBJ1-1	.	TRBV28	ASSLRGITEAF
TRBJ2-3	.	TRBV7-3	ASSPSGVSTDTQY
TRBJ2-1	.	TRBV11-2	ASILTGGGEQF
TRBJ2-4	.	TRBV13	ASSSRDREENIQY
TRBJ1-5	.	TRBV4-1	ASSQGRGGNQPQH
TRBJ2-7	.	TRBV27	ASSPWTDSYEQY
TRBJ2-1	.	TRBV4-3	ASSQGTGSYNEQF
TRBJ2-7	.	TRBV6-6	ASSYSLTGIAYEQY
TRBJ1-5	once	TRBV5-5	ASSFWQGDQPQH
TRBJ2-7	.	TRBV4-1	ASSHRASLPSFEQY
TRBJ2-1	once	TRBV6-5	ASSLAGSYNEQF
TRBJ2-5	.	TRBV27	ASSFPRSPKETQY
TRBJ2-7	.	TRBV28	ASSLVLGGWGAYEQY
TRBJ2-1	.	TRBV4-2	ASSQGGFEQF